Presented here are 20 T cell receptor beta chains from one specimen sequenced in a study of human T cells and chemical hapten exposure. Unfractionated whole blood was the source of the extracted total RNA. TCRdb re-derived calls from the 5' RACE reads in MiXCR, one entry per CDR3 protein. This sample has 130,000 or so distinct CDR3 sequences, with around 4.4% found just once. The receptors shown here come from a female donor in good health.

With respect to this clonotype: A much larger clone differs by one base, so this may be a read error. This chain uses TRBV6-6 with TRBJ2-7, with a possible D match to TRBD1 (6 bases). V was pared by 6 bases and J by 5 bases, with 23 bases between. The CDR3 contains 16 residues. The germline V gene encodes CDR1 MNHNY and CDR2 SVGAGI (reference sequence). The CDR3 reads CASSPPPRTASDEQYF. CDR3 DNA: TGTGCCAGCAGCCCCCCACCCCGGACAGCATCCGACGAGCAGTACTTC.

This clonotype was found many times. The J gene is TRBJ2-3, the V gene TRBV19, with D tentatively TRBD1 (5 bases). The V gene lost 9 bases and the J gene lost 0 bases, with 16 bases spanning the gap. The CDR3 runs 15 residues. CDR1 is LNHDA and CDR2 is SQIVND in the germline V gene (reference sequence). This chain's CDR3 is CASAIRTPSTDTQYF. The CDR3, as DNA: TGTGCCAGCGCGATAAGGACACCTAGCACAGATACGCAGTATTTT.

This clonotype was counted at least ten times. J is TRBJ1-5 and V is TRBV27, with 9 bases aligning to TRBD1. The CDR3 consists of 14 residues. J lost 4 bases, V lost 10 bases, and 8 bases had no gene match. CDR1 MNHEY and CDR2 SMNVEV come from the germline V gene (reference sequence). The CDR3 protein is CATRRTGENQPQHF. Here the CDR3 DNA reads TGTGCCACCAGAAGGACAGGGGAGAATCAGCCCCAGCATTTT.

This clonotype was seen ten or more times. This chain uses TRBV20-1 with TRBJ2-1; D is uncertain. The V and J ends lost 6 bases and 4 bases respectively, with 16 bases between them. The CDR3 totals 14 residues. CDR1 is DFQATT and CDR2 is SNEGSKA in the germline V gene (reference sequence). The CDR3 here is CSALDLDRYNEQFF. The DNA of the CDR3 is TGCAGTGCCCTAGACCTAGATAGGTACAATGAGCAGTTCTTC.

This clonotype was recorded at least ten times. V usage is TRBV20-1 and J usage is TRBJ1-6; D gene uncertain. Trimming shortened V by 6 bases and J by 5 bases, and 26 bases separated the two germline ends. CDR3 size: 18 residues. CDR1 and CDR2 (germline): DFQATT, SNEGSKA (reference sequence). CDR3 bases: TGCAGTGCCTCGGTATCCAGCTCCATATCCCTCAATAATTCACCCCTCCACTTT. Translated: CSASVSSSISLNNSPLHF.

This clonotype has a count of ten or more. The chain employs TRBV28 and TRBJ1-2; 8 bases are a match to TRBD1. The ends lost 5 bases at V and 4 bases at J; junction bases unmatched: 6. Germline values: CDR1 MDHEN, CDR2 SYDVKM. This CDR3 is 14 amino acids long. The CDR3 DNA follows: TGTGCCAGCAGTATCCTGACAGGGGCCTATGGCTACACCTTC. Translating it yields CASSILTGAYGYTF.

This clonotype was seen many times. V usage is TRBV27 and J usage is TRBJ1-5; 8 positions agree with TRBD1. The CDR3 contains 15 residues. Germline assignment: CDR1 MNHEY and CDR2 SMNVEV (reference sequence). V lost 6 bases, J lost 2 bases, and 6 bases stayed unmatched. CDR3 protein: CASRHTDRGNQPQHF. The CDR3 nucleotides read TGTGCCAGCAGACACACGGACAGGGGCAATCAGCCCCAGCATTTT.

This clonotype was recorded many times. This chain links TRBV27 with TRBJ1-1; the D gene is possibly TRBD1 (6 bases). This CDR3 region has 17 residues. Trimming removed 6 bases from V and 1 base from J, with 21 bases in between. CDR1 is MNHEY, CDR2 SMNVEV, per germline (reference sequence). The DNA of the CDR3 is TGTGCCAGCAGGAGGGGGGGGACGGGACGGAGGAACACTGAAGCTTTCTTT. Its protein product is CASRRGGTGRRNTEAFF.

There are many counts of this clonotype. The J gene is TRBJ1-6, the V gene TRBV7-2; D unclear. Trimming took 2 bases from V and 7 from J, leaving 15 bases between them. Germline lookup yields CDR1 SGHTA and CDR2 FQGNSA. CDR3 length equals 16 residues. The CDR3 DNA reads TGTGCCAGCAGCTTACGGAATGGTTTTCGAAATTCACCCCTCCACTTT. Translation gives CASSLRNGFRNSPLHF.

In this sample, this clonotype turned up many times. The chain joins TRBV5-6 to TRBJ2-3; 7 nucleotides line up with TRBD1. The germline V gene encodes CDR1 SGHDT and CDR2 YYEEEE. The CDR3 totals 16 residues. V was clipped by 0 bases and J by 0 bases; unmatched bases: 4. CDR3 nucleotides: TGTGCCAGCAGCTTGGTTACAGGGGCTAGCACAGATACGCAGTATTTT. This gives the protein CASSLVTGASTDTQYF.

This clonotype was counted a few times. Given a much more abundant clone one base away, this may be a read error. The chain has TRBV29-1 and TRBJ1-1; D is ambiguous. V lost 6 bases, J lost 1 base, and 9 bases lay in between. Germline assignment: CDR1 SQVTM and CDR2 ANQGSEA. The CDR3 is made up of 12 amino acids. The DNA of the CDR3 is TGCAGCGTGCAGGTCAGGAACACTGAAGCTTTCTTT. It translates to CSVQVRNTEAFF.

This clonotype came up many times. The rearrangement uses TRBV7-2 and TRBJ1-2; the D gene is possibly TRBD1 (6 bases). V was cut by 1 base and J by 0 bases, with 9 bases left in between. This CDR3 comprises 15 residues. The V gene's germline CDR1 is SGHTA and CDR2 FQGNSA. As DNA, the CDR3 is TGTGCCAGCAGCTTAGTGAAGGGGGCTAACTATGGCTACACCTTC. Protein product: CASSLVKGANYGYTF.

Ten or more counts support this clonotype. The chain has TRBV7-6 and TRBJ1-1, with D unresolved. V shed 3 bases and J shed 2 bases, with 13 bases lying between them. The CDR3 totals 15 residues. Germline V lookup: CDR1 SGHVS, CDR2 FNYEAQ. The chain's CDR3 is CASSLVGSYNTEAFF. The CDR3 DNA follows: TGTGCCAGCAGCTTGGTAGGCTCCTATAACACTGAAGCTTTCTTT.

V gene TRBV7-2 combines with J gene TRBJ2-6, with D maybe TRBD2 (5 bases). Per the germline V gene, CDR1 is SGHTA and CDR2 is FQGNSA. Trimming shortened V by 3 bases and J by 0 bases, and 12 bases separated the two germline ends. This CDR3 is built from 17 residues. The DNA for the CDR3 is TGTGCCAGCAGCTTTTCCCCGGGAAGCTCTGGGGCCAACGTCCTGACTTTC. As protein: CASSFSPGSSGANVLTF.

This clonotype appeared many times. V gene TRBV12-3 or TRBV12-4 combines with J gene TRBJ1-2, with D possibly being TRBD1 (5 bases). V lost 6 bases to trimming and J lost 8 bases, with 13 bases between them. The CDR3 covers 12 residues. The CDR3 DNA follows: TGTGCCAGCAGCCAGGACAAGTTCGGCTACACCTTC. Residues: CASSQDKFGYTF.

This clonotype was picked up many times. This chain joins TRBV7-2 and TRBJ2-3; D remains unclear. V was shortened by 2 bases and J by 4 bases, with 7 bases between the two germline ends. This CDR3 is 13 amino acids long. CDR1 is SGHTA, CDR2 FQGNSA, per germline. CDR3 nucleotides: TGTGCCAGCAGCTTATCTAGAGCAGATACGCAGTATTTT. Translated, it gives CASSLSRADTQYF.

With regard to this clonotype: Given a much more abundant clone one base away, this may be a read error. CDR3 amino acids: CASADTALSSNEQFF. DNA for the CDR3: TGTGCCAGTGCTGACACAGCCTTAAGTTCCAATGAGCAGTTCTTC. The chain joins TRBV19 to TRBJ2-1; D uncertain. The CDR3 sequence is 15 residues long. Germline values: CDR1 LNHDA, CDR2 SQIVND (reference sequence). V was pared by 8 bases and J by 6 bases, with 20 bases between. The variable domain in full, with the rest retrieved from reference TRBV19 and TRBJ2-1, is DGGITQSPKYLFRKEGQNVTLSCEQNLNHDAMYWYRQDPGQGLRLIYYSQIVNDFQKGDIAEGYSVSREKKESFPLTVTSAQKNPTAFYLCASADTALSSNEQFFGPGTRLTVL.

This clonotype came up many times. V and J are TRBV5-1 and TRBJ1-1; D is ambiguous. CDR1 is SGHRS and CDR2 is YFSETQ in the germline V gene. CDR3 length: 13 amino acids. The V gene lost 4 bases and the J gene lost 4 bases, with 11 bases spanning the gap. CDR3 amino acids: CASSGERGTEAFF. CDR3 nucleotides: TGCGCCAGCAGCGGGGAGAGAGGCACTGAAGCTTTCTTT. The full variable domain, with the rest looked up from reference TRBV5-1 and TRBJ1-1, is KAGVTQTPRYLIKTRGQQVTLSCSPISGHRSVSWYQQTPGQGLQFLFEYFSETQRNKGNFPGRFSGRQFSNSRSEMNVSTLELGDSALYLCASSGERGTEAFFGQGTRLTVV.

This clonotype came up many times. This sequence joins TRBV6-1 and TRBJ2-7; D unresolved. The CDR3 length is 14 residues. The V gene lost 2 bases and the J gene lost 3 bases, with 11 bases spanning the gap. Germline V CDR1 and CDR2: MNHNS, SASEGT. CDR3 DNA sequence: TGTGCCAGCAGTGAAAGGGAAGGTGGCTACGAGCAGTACTTC. It translates to CASSEREGGYEQYF.

This clonotype was detected many times. The chain recombines TRBV7-2 with TRBJ2-5; TRBD1 agrees at 9 bases. CDR1 and CDR2 from the germline V gene are SGHTA and FQGNSA. After removal of 5 bases from V and 5 bases from J, the junction contained 15 bases not matched to a gene. This CDR3 contains 17 residues. As DNA, the CDR3 is TGTGCCAGCAGCCTACCCCCGGGACAGGGTTACGGGGAGACCCAGTACTTC. Translated, it gives CASSLPPGQGYGETQYF.